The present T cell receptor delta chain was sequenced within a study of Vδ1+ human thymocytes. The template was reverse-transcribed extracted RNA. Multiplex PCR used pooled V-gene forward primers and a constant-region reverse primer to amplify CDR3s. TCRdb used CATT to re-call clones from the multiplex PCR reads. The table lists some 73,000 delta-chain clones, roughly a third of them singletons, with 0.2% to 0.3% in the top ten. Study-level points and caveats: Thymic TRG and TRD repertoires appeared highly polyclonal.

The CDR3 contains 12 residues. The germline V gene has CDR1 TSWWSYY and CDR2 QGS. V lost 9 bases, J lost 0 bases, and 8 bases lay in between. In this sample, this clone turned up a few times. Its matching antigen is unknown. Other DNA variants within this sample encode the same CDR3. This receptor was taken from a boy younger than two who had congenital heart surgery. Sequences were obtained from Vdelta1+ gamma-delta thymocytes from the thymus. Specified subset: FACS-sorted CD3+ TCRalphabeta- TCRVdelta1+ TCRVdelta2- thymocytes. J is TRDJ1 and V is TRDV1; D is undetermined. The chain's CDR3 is CALGSDTDKLIF. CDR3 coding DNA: TGTGCTCTCGGGAGTGACACCGATAAACTCATCTTT.